The source of this T cell receptor (beta chain) is a study of blood T cell repertoires in COVID-19. Each participant's cohort was designated according to participant-reported clinical history. Per the study methods: Reference gene primer amplification gave nucleated cell count estimates. Produced via immunoSEQ multiplex PCR; TCRdb's table is partial and in-frame only. V, J and clone size reflect that table, while D and trimming were determined from the DNA. The profile shows a few hundred thousand clones, 85% of them singletons. This clonotype originated in a woman in her forties or fifties who had recovered from COVID-19. Sequenced sample: PBMCs or T cells enriched from blood (not recorded which).

The CDR3 sequence is CASSLVGQPEAFF. The CDR3 nucleotides read TGTGCCAGCAGCTTAGTTGGACAGCCAGAAGCTTTCTTT. This rearrangement joins TRBV11-2 to TRBJ1-1; possible D gene TRBD1, 6 bases. The V end was cut by 1 base, the J end by 8 bases, with 11 bases between. The CDR3 totals 13 residues. CDR1 and CDR2 from the germline V gene are SGHAT and FQNNGV.